This TCR beta chain was observed in a study of vaccination effects on CD4 cells after COVID-19. Study-level points and caveats: Researchers report that only 1 of 255 vaccine-induced clones in healthy vaccinees cross-reacted with common cold coronaviruses.

The assay was immunoSEQ multiplex PCR, and TCRdb's table has in-frame clones only and misses some. This sample has about 35,000 clones; 55% to 80% occur once, and the top ten carry 4.2%. On approximately day 9 of culture, CD4+ T cells were separated out. Negative nucleocapsid antibody tests before and after vaccination confirmed no previous SARS-CoV-2 infection. Worth noting for this clone: Its specificity is unknown.

This CDR3 contains 16 residues. The V and J ends lost 2 bases and 4 bases respectively, with 15 bases between them. The germline gives CDR1 MGHRA, CDR2 YSYEKL. The V call is TRBV4-1, the J call TRBJ2-1; perhaps D is TRBD1 or TRBD2 (5 bases each). The receptor was derived from a human donor who received a COVID-19 vaccine. Sample: CD4+ T cells from PBMCs cultured without peptide, taken before COVID-19 vaccination. CDR3 nucleotide sequence: TGCGCCAGCAGCCAACCGGGACGGCGAAGTTACAATGAGCAGTTCTTC. Protein: CASSQPGRRSYNEQFF.